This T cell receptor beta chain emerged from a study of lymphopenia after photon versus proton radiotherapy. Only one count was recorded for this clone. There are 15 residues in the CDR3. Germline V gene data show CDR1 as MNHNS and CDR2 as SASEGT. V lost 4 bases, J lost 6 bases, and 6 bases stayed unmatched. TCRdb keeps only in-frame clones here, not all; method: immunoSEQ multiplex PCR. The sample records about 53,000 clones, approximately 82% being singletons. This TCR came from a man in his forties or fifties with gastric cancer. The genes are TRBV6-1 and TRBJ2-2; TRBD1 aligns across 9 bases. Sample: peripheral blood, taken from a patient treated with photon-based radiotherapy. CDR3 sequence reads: CASSVQGAISGELFF. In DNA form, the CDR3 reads TGTGCCAGCAGTGTACAGGGGGCGATTTCCGGGGAGCTGTTTTTT.